The present T cell receptor (beta chain) was sequenced within a study of cytomegalovirus exposure and HLA in healthy donors. Overall study context: According to later analysis, the same platform produced the 100 to 150 validation and several hundred first-cohort repertoires. Study-level results: In vitro assays verified that three CMV-associated chains recognized CMV antigens specifically. TCR beta chains numbering approximately 150 were designated cytomegalovirus-associated. While the bulk of TCR sequences proved rare, some public TCRs turned up in many donors.

With respect to this clone: What it binds is not known.

The assay was immunoSEQ multiplex PCR, and TCRdb's table has in-frame clones only and misses some. The sample yields 110,000 or so clones, 85% to 90% seen once. This sequence was found in a woman aged 18-35 years in good health and CMV-seronegative. The sample comprised PBMCs.

The CDR3 spells CASIGDWGGYTF. As DNA, the CDR3 is TGTGCCAGCATTGGGGACTGGGGTGGCTACACCTTC. V is TRBV28 and J is TRBJ1-2; D might be TRBD1 (5 bases). V was shortened by 7 bases and J by 7 bases, with 13 bases between the two germline ends. Germline V gives CDR1 MDHEN, CDR2 SYDVKM. The CDR3 is made up of 12 amino acids.